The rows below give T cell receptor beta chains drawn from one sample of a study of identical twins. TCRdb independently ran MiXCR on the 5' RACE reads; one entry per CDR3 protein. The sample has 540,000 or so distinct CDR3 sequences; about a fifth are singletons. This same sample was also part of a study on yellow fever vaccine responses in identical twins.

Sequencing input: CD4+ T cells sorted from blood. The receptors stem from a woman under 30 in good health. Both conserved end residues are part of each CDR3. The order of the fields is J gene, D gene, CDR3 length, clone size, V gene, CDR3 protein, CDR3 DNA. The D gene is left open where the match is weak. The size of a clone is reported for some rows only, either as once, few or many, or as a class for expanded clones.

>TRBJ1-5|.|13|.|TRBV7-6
CASSGQEAEPQHF
TGTGCCAGCAGCGGGCAGGAGGCAGAGCCCCAGCATTTT
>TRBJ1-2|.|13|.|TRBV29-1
CSVEGRGGYGYTF
TGCAGCGTTGAGGGCCGAGGCGGCTATGGCTACACCTTC
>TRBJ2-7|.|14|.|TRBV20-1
CSARVGASPGEQYF
TGCAGTGCTAGAGTAGGGGCTAGTCCGGGCGAGCAGTACTTC
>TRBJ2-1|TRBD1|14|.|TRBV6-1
CASRTGQAHNEQFF
TGTGCCAGCAGGACAGGACAGGCCCACAATGAGCAGTTCTTC
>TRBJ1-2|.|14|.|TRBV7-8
CASSLGGQNYGYTF
TGTGCCAGCAGCTTAGGCGGACAGAACTATGGCTACACCTTC
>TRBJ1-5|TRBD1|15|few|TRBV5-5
CASSPDDRANQPQHF
TGTGCCAGCAGCCCCGACGACAGGGCCAATCAGCCCCAGCATTTT
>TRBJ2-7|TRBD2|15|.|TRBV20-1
CSAPRVAGGSYEQYF
TGCAGTGCTCCCCGGGTAGCGGGAGGGAGCTACGAGCAGTACTTC
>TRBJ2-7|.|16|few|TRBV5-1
CASSPDRPLLSYEQYF
TGCGCCAGCAGCCCCGACAGACCCCTCCTATCCTACGAGCAGTACTTC
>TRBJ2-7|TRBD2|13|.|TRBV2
CASTGLSEYEQYF
TGTGCCAGCACGGGACTATCCGAATACGAGCAGTACTTC
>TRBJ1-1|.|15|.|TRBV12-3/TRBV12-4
CASSLALAGNTEAFF
TGTGCCAGCAGTTTAGCGTTGGCAGGGAACACTGAAGCTTTCTTT
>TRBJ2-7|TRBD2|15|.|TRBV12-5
CASVLRGELSYEQYF
TGTGCCAGTGTCCTCCGGGGGGAGCTGTCCTACGAGCAGTACTTC
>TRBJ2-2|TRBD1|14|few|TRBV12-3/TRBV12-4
CASCTGDHTGELFF
TGTGCCAGCTGCACAGGGGATCACACCGGGGAGCTGTTTTTT
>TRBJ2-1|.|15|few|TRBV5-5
CASSSTSISYNEQFF
TGTGCCAGCAGCTCGACTAGTATCTCCTACAATGAGCAGTTCTTC
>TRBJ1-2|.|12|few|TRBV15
CATSTGAYGYTF
TGTGCCACCAGCACGGGGGCCTATGGCTACACCTTC
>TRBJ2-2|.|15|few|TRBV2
CASRPGPTNTGELFF
TGTGCCAGCAGGCCGGGGCCTACGAACACCGGGGAGCTGTTTTTT
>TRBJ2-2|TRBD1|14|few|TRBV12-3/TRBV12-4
CASSWTGKTGELFF
TGTGCCAGCAGTTGGACAGGGAAAACCGGGGAGCTGTTTTTT
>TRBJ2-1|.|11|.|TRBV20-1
CSSRTIGEQFF
TGCAGTAGCCGGACTATCGGCGAGCAGTTCTTC
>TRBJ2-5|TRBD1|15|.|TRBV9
CASSFDRGREETQYF
TGTGCCAGCAGTTTTGACAGGGGGCGCGAGGAGACCCAGTACTTC
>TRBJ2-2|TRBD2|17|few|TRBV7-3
CASRYLRGSDGTGELFF
TGTGCCAGCAGATACCTCCGCGGGAGTGATGGCACCGGGGAGCTGTTTTTT
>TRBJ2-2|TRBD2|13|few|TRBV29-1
CSVVAGGSGELFF
TGCAGCGTCGTAGCGGGAGGGAGCGGGGAGCTGTTTTTT
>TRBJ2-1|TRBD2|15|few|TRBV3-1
CASQPKASGYNEQFF
TGTGCCAGCCAGCCGAAGGCTAGCGGTTACAATGAGCAGTTCTTC
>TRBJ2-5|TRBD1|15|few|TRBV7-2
CASSPVRGRQETQYF
TGTGCCAGCAGCCCTGTTAGGGGGCGACAAGAGACCCAGTACTTC
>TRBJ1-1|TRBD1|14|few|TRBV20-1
CSARQGAVNTEAFF
TGCAGTGCTAGACAGGGGGCGGTGAACACTGAAGCTTTCTTT
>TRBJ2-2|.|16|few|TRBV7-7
CASSPIGLGGTGELFF
TGTGCCAGCAGCCCGATTGGGCTAGGCGGCACCGGGGAGCTGTTTTTT
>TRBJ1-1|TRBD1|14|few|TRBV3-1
CASSRGTGSTEAFF
TGTGCCAGCAGCCGCGGGACAGGGAGTACTGAAGCTTTCTTT
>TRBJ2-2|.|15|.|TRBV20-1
CSARDSGLNTGELFF
TGCAGTGCTAGAGATTCCGGGTTGAACACCGGGGAGCTGTTTTTT
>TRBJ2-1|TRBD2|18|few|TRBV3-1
CASSRLGLAGGPQNEQFF
TGTGCCAGCAGCCGACTGGGACTAGCGGGGGGGCCGCAGAATGAGCAGTTCTTC
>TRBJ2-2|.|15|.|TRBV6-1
CASTLKVGGTGELFF
TGTGCCAGCACCCTTAAAGTGGGGGGCACCGGGGAGCTGTTTTTT
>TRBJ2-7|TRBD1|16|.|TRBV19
CASSIGGTGVSYEQYF
TGTGCCAGTAGTATCGGCGGGACAGGGGTTTCCTACGAGCAGTACTTC
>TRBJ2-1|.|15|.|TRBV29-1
CSVEDRLARRNEQFF
TGCAGCGTTGAAGATCGGTTAGCCCGACGCAATGAGCAGTTCTTC
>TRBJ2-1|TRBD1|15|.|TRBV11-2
CASSLTGDSYNEQFF
TGTGCCAGCAGCTTGACAGGGGATTCCTACAATGAGCAGTTCTTC
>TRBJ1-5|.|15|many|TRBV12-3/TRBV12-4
CASSFHTGTGQPQHF
TGTGCCAGCAGTTTTCATACAGGGACGGGTCAGCCCCAGCATTTT
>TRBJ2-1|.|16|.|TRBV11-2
CASTISVGAIYNEQFF
TGTGCCAGCACCATTTCGGTGGGGGCCATATACAATGAGCAGTTCTTC
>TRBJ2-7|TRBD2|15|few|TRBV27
CASGTIAGLSYEQYF
TGTGCCAGCGGAACCATAGCGGGCCTCTCCTACGAGCAGTACTTC
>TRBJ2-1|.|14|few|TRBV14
CASSHVTLFGEQFF
TGTGCCAGCAGCCACGTGACTTTATTTGGTGAGCAGTTCTTC
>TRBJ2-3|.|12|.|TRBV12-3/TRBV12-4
CASSLELAAQYF
TGTGCCAGCAGTTTAGAGCTAGCTGCGCAGTATTTT
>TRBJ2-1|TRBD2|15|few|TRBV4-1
CASTPGLAGGGEQFF
TGCGCCAGCACCCCCGGACTAGCGGGAGGGGGTGAGCAGTTCTTC
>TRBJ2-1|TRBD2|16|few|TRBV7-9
CASSPPGLAENNEQFF
TGTGCCAGCAGCCCCCCCGGGCTAGCGGAGAACAATGAGCAGTTCTTC
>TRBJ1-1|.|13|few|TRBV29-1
CSVEGQINTEAFF
TGCAGCGTTGAAGGACAGATAAACACTGAAGCTTTCTTT
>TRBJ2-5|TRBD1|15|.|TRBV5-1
CASSRDRGLGETQYF
TGCGCCAGCAGCCGGGACAGGGGGTTGGGAGAGACCCAGTACTTC
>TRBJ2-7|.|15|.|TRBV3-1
CASSQMEVPTYEQYF
TGTGCCAGCAGCCAGATGGAAGTCCCTACCTACGAGCAGTACTTC
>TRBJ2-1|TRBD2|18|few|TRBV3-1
CASSQVPRLAGGDNEQFF
TGTGCCAGCAGCCAAGTTCCGAGACTAGCGGGAGGGGACAATGAGCAGTTCTTC
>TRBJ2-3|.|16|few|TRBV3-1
CASTNGGSPLTDTQYF
TGTGCCAGCACGAATGGGGGGAGCCCTCTTACAGATACGCAGTATTTT
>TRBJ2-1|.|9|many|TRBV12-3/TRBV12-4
CANWIEQFF
TGTGCCAACTGGATTGAGCAGTTCTTC
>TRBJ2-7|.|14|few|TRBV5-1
CASSTEAVSYEQYF
TGCGCCAGCAGCACCGAAGCGGTATCCTACGAGCAGTACTTC
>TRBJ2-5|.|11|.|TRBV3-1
CASSQSETQYF
TGTGCCAGCAGCCAGTCTGAGACCCAGTACTTC
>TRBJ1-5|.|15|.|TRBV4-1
CASSQRSTDNQPQHF
TGCGCCAGCAGCCAAAGGTCGACAGACAATCAGCCCCAGCATTTT
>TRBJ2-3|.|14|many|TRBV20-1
CSAPPAGGTDTQYF
TGCAGTGCCCCCCCCGCGGGCGGCACAGATACGCAGTATTTT
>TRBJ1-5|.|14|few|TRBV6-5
CASSSGQRNQPQHF
TGTGCCAGCAGTTCCGGACAGCGCAATCAGCCCCAGCATTTT
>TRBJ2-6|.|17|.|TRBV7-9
CASSSSRELSGANVLTF
TGTGCCAGCAGCTCCTCTCGAGAGTTATCCGGGGCCAACGTCCTGACTTTC
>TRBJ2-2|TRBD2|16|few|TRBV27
CASRPGLADYTGELFF
TGTGCCAGCAGACCGGGACTAGCGGATTACACCGGGGAGCTGTTTTTT
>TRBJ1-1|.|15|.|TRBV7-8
CASTLGFGANTEAFF
TGTGCCAGCACTCTAGGGTTTGGGGCAAACACTGAAGCTTTCTTT
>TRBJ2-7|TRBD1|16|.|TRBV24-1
CATSSGTGASIYEQYF
TGTGCCACCAGTAGCGGGACAGGGGCCAGCATTTACGAGCAGTACTTC
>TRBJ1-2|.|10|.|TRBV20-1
CSAIAYGYTF
TGCAGTGCTATCGCCTATGGCTACACCTTC
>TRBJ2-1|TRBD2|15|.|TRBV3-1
CASSLQLAGANEQFF
TGTGCCAGCAGCTTACAATTAGCGGGAGCCAATGAGCAGTTCTTC
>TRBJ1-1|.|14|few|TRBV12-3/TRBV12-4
CASSLGRHNTEAFF
TGTGCCAGCAGTTTGGGTAGGCACAACACTGAAGCTTTCTTT
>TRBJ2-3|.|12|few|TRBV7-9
CAGKQGTDTQYF
TGTGCCGGGAAACAAGGCACAGATACGCAGTATTTT
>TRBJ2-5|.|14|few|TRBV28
CASSLGLPEETQYF
TGTGCCAGCAGCTTAGGGCTCCCAGAAGAGACCCAGTACTTC
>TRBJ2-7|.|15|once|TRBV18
CASSPPDTGRYEQYF
TGTGCCAGCTCACCGCCCGATACGGGACGGTACGAGCAGTACTTC
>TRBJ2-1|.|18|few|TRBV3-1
CASSQVRSLAPWDLEQFF
TGTGCCAGCAGCCAAGTCCGTTCACTAGCCCCATGGGACTTGGAGCAGTTCTTC